Following are 22 T cell receptor beta chains from one sample sequenced in a study of technical replicates of blood from a handful of donors. Some clones are missing from TCRdb's copy, which holds only in-frame ones; the method was immunoSEQ multiplex PCR. Altogether about 80,000 clones are present, approximately 96% being singletons, with the ten largest covering approximately 0.32%. The specimen was T cells isolated from PBMCs. The receptors come from a human donor in good health.

The J gene is TRBJ2-1, the V gene TRBV14; D is undetermined. The V gene lost 4 bases and the J gene lost 2 bases, with 9 bases spanning the gap. Germline CDR1 reads SGHDN; CDR2 reads FVKESK. The CDR3 runs 14 residues. CDR3 amino acids: CASSLGTPYNEQFF. DNA for the CDR3: TGTGCCAGCAGCCTCGGTACCCCCTACAATGAGCAGTTCTTC.

The rearrangement joins TRBV7-2 to TRBJ2-7; 8 bases map to TRBD2. This CDR3 is 13 amino acids long. CDR1 SGHTA and CDR2 FQGNSA come from the germline V gene. Losses at the gene ends were 5 bases for V and 6 bases for J; bases not matched to a gene: 6. Written as DNA, the CDR3 is TGTGCCAGCAGCAGCATCACTAGCGGCGAGCAGTACTTC. Translating gives CASSSITSGEQYF.

The V and J genes are TRBV7-2 and TRBJ1-5, with a tentative D call TRBD1 (5 bases). This CDR3 comprises 15 residues. Germline CDR1 is SGHTA and CDR2 is FQGNSA. Between the trimmed V and J ends, which lost 1 base and 1 base, there was a span of 8 bases. The chain's CDR3 is CASSLVGGSNQPQHF. The CDR3 coding sequence is TGTGCCAGCAGCTTAGTTGGGGGGAGCAATCAGCCCCAGCATTTT.

The chain couples TRBV6-5 to TRBJ2-3; weak D call: TRBD1 (6 bases). This CDR3 contains 11 residues. Germline CDR1 is MNHEY and CDR2 is SVGAGI. The germline V and J ends were trimmed by 6 bases and 6 bases, with 7 bases remaining between them. CDR3: CASRQGDTQYF. The CDR3 DNA follows: TGTGCCAGCAGGCAGGGGGATACGCAGTATTTT.

The chain has TRBV19 and TRBJ2-7; D is perhaps TRBD2 (6 bases). The V gene's germline CDR1 is LNHDA and CDR2 SQIVND (reference sequence). This CDR3 region has 15 residues. V dropped 3 bases and J dropped 2 bases, with 14 bases sitting between them. The CDR3 coding sequence is TGTGCCAGTAGTATCGAGCCTACGGGGGCCTACGAGCAGTACTTC. Translating gives CASSIEPTGAYEQYF.

V and J are TRBV30 and TRBJ1-2; weak D call: TRBD1 (6 bases). The V and J ends lost 7 bases and 13 bases respectively, with 16 bases between them. In germline, CDR1 is GTSNPN, CDR2 SVGIG (reference sequence). This CDR3 has 10 residues. CDR3 nucleotide sequence: TGTGCCTTCAAACAGGGATTTTGCACCTTC. The encoded protein is CAFKQGFCTF. The variable domain in full, completed from reference TRBV30 and TRBJ1-2, reads SQTIHQWPATLVQPVGSPLSLECTVEGTSNPNLYWYRQAAGRGLQLLFYSVGIGQISSEVPQNLSASRPQDRQFILSSKKLLLSDSGFYLCAFKQGFCTFGSGTRLTVV.

CDR3 sequence reads: CASSIRDRRNTEAFF. CDR3 in DNA: TGTGCCAGTAGTATCCGGGACAGGAGGAACACTGAAGCTTTCTTT. The chain links TRBV19 to TRBJ1-1; the match to TRBD1 covers 8 bases. The CDR3 totals 15 residues. V shed 3 bases, J shed 1 base, and the junction held 4 bases outside the gene matches. The germline V gene encodes CDR1 LNHDA and CDR2 SQIVND (reference sequence).

V usage is TRBV13 and J usage is TRBJ2-5; D call uncertain. Germline V lookup: CDR1 PRHDT, CDR2 FYEKMQ (reference sequence). The CDR3 spans 12 residues. Trimming shortened V by 1 base and J by 4 bases, and 4 bases separated the two germline ends. Written as DNA, the CDR3 is TGTGCCAGCAGCTTAGCCAGAGAGACCCAGTACTTC. Translated: CASSLARETQYF.

The CDR3 protein is CASSRGQGASSEAFF. CDR3 sequence (DNA): TGTGCCAGCAGTCGAGGACAGGGGGCGAGTAGTGAAGCTTTCTTT. The chain is built from TRBV6-1 and TRBJ1-1; TRBD1 matches at 11 bases. V shed 5 bases and J 7 bases; nucleotides not matched to a gene: 9. The germline CDR1 and CDR2 sequences are MNHNS and SASEGT. The CDR3 consists of 15 residues.

V usage is TRBV27 and J usage is TRBJ2-3; TRBD1 matches at 8 bases. Trimming at V came to 5 bases and at J to 8 bases, leaving 9 bases not matched to a gene. The CDR3 consists of 14 residues. CDR1 MNHEY and CDR2 SMNVEV come from the germline V gene (reference sequence). This CDR3 reads CASSPGQVIFTQYF. Written as DNA, the CDR3 is TGTGCCAGCAGTCCGGGACAGGTGATATTTACGCAGTATTTT.

The gene calls are TRBV18 and TRBJ2-5; no clear D. V lost 3 bases and J lost 3, with 11 bases in between. The CDR3 extends over 14 amino acids. CDR1 KGHSH and CDR2 LQKENI come from the germline V gene. The CDR3 DNA sequence: TGTGCCAGCTCACCTCCACAGTCCAAAGAGACCCAGTACTTC. Its translation is CASSPPQSKETQYF. The full variable domain, with the rest looked up from reference TRBV18 and TRBJ2-5, is NAGVMQNPRHLVRRRGQEARLRCSPMKGHSHVYWYRQLPEEGLKFMVYLQKENIIDESGMPKERFSAEFPKEGPSILRIQQVVRGDSAAYFCASSPPQSKETQYFGPGTRLLVL.

This clone showed up just once. The V gene is TRBV6-5, the J gene TRBJ1-4; D is perhaps TRBD1 (5 bases). The ends were cut back, 4 bases at V and 2 bases at J, with 11 bases in the middle. The CDR3 spans 15 residues. Germline lookup yields CDR1 MNHEY and CDR2 SVGAGI. The CDR3 here is CASSSHRLTNEKLFF. DNA for the CDR3: TGTGCCAGCAGTTCCCACAGGCTTACTAATGAAAAACTGTTTTTT.

This sequence joins TRBV7-8 and TRBJ1-5, with D perhaps matching TRBD1 (5 bases). Trimming pared 5 bases from V and 2 bases from J, leaving 16 bases between. The CDR3 is 16 amino acids. Germline CDR1 SGHVS, CDR2 FQNEAQ. DNA of the CDR3: TGTGCCAGCAGCCCCTCAGGGCCGGGAGGCAATCAGCCCCAGCATTTT. This gives the protein CASSPSGPGGNQPQHF. Based on the CDR3 plus reference TRBV7-8 and TRBJ1-5, the full variable domain is GAGVSQSPRYKVAKRGQDVALRCDPISGHVSLFWYQQALGQGPEFLTYFQNEAQLDKSGLPSDRFFAERPEGSVSTLKIQRTQQEDSAVYLCASSPSGPGGNQPQHFGDGTRLSIL.

This sequence joins TRBV5-4 and TRBJ1-1, with TRBD1 as a possible D gene (6 bases). Trimming removed 5 bases at V and 4 bases at J, with 12 bases between. Germline CDR1 reads SGHNT; CDR2 reads YYREEE (reference sequence). This CDR3 comprises 13 residues. Here the CDR3 DNA reads TGTGCCAGCAGGAACACAGGGACCACTGAAGCTTTCTTT. Its protein product is CASRNTGTTEAFF.

The CDR3, as DNA: TGTGCCAGCAGTCTTGAATGGACAGGGGGTTTGGAGACCCAGTACTTC. This sequence encodes CASSLEWTGGLETQYF. This chain joins TRBV27 and TRBJ2-5, with TRBD1 identical over 10 bases. J lost 5 bases, V lost 5 bases, and 11 bases had no gene match. Germline V lookup: CDR1 MNHEY, CDR2 SMNVEV (reference sequence). The CDR3 sequence is 16 residues long.

This clone came up once. V and J are TRBV27 and TRBJ1-5; D is unresolved. Trimming removed 3 bases from V and 1 base from J, with 7 bases in between. CDR3 size: 14 residues. Germline V lookup: CDR1 MNHEY, CDR2 SMNVEV (reference sequence). CDR3 coding DNA: TGTGCCAGCAGTTTCGCGGGGAGCAATCAGCCCCAGCATTTT. Translation: CASSFAGSNQPQHF.

The V and J genes are TRBV27 and TRBJ1-1; possible D gene TRBD1, 6 bases. The ends were cut back, 0 bases at V and 5 bases at J, with 13 bases in the middle. CDR3 length: 15 residues. CDR1 is MNHEY, CDR2 SMNVEV, per germline (reference sequence). As DNA, the CDR3 is TGTGCCAGCAGTTTATCCCCCAGGGGCGGGACTGAAGCTTTCTTT. Translated: CASSLSPRGGTEAFF.

This CDR3 is CASSPGATEAFF. For the CDR3, the DNA is TGTGCCAGCAGCCCTGGGGCCACTGAAGCTTTCTTT. The V and J genes are TRBV9 and TRBJ1-1, with a tentative D call TRBD1 (5 bases). V was shortened by 4 bases and J by 4 bases, with 8 bases between the two germline ends. This CDR3 spans 12 amino acids. Germline V gene data show CDR1 as SGDLS and CDR2 as YYNGEE.

The sample holds one count of this clone. The chain has TRBV9 and TRBJ1-2; D is undetermined. V lost 4 bases to trimming and J lost 9 bases, with 10 bases between them. Germline V gene data show CDR1 as SGDLS and CDR2 as YYNGEE. This CDR3 is built from 11 residues. This CDR3 is CASSLDGSYTF. CDR3 bases: TGTGCCAGCAGCTTGGACGGGAGCTACACCTTC.

The rearrangement uses TRBV7-3 and TRBJ2-3; TRBD2 agrees at 8 bases. CDR1 and CDR2 (germline): SGHTA, FQGTGA. V lost 4 bases to trimming and J lost 4 bases; unmatched junction nucleotides: 7. The CDR3 is made up of 15 amino acids. This CDR3 is CASSSFGGRPDTQYF. The CDR3, as DNA: TGTGCCAGCAGCTCTTTCGGCGGGAGGCCAGATACGCAGTATTTT.

The chain combines TRBV5-8 with TRBJ1-4; 12 nucleotides line up with TRBD1. J lost 7 bases, V lost 4 bases, and 8 bases had no gene match. There are 16 residues in the CDR3. The germline CDR1 and CDR2 sequences are SGHTS and YDEGEE. This chain's CDR3 is CASSPSGTGGIEKLFF. The CDR3 nucleotides are TGTGCCAGCAGCCCCTCCGGGACAGGGGGCATTGAAAAACTGTTTTTT.

J is TRBJ1-2 and V is TRBV28; tentative D call: TRBD1 (6 bases). Trimming removed 5 bases at V and 7 bases at J, with 11 bases between. Per germline, CDR1 MDHEN and CDR2 SYDVKM. The CDR3 spans 12 residues. As DNA, the CDR3 is TGTGCCAGCAGTACCGGGACATCTGGCTACACCTTC. This translates into CASSTGTSGYTF.